This entry is about one TCR beta chain. Its antigen is currently not known. Base quality data are lacking; no much larger clone is found one base away. At the junction V is shortened by 2 bases and J by 1 base; bases outside the gene matches: 1. As encoded in the germline V gene (reference sequence), CDR1 is DFQATT while CDR2 is SNEGSKA. Taken from cysteine to phenylalanine, the CDR3 has 14 residues. The retained sequence is limited to the CDR3, 42 bases, with the frame set at the first base. This entry belongs to a study of CD8 T cells in ankylosing spondylitis (dated by TCRdb to between 2016 and 2019). Background on the whole study: The study profiled T cell receptor beta repertoires in healthy donors and ankylosing spondylitis patients to find disease-linked TCR variants. The full study cohort was made up of about two dozen ankylosing spondylitis patients and 108 healthy donors. Peripheral blood was sampled, and synovial fluid was also collected from ankylosing spondylitis patients.

Instrument on record: Illumina HiSeq 2500. TCR beta libraries were prepared by quantitative 5'-RACE with molecular barcodes. Under the source paper's analysis protocol: A new computational method based on a probabilistic model of VDJ rearrangement was used to identify disease-linked TCR variants. TCRdb itself trimmed the public reads at Q25 with fastp, ran MiXCR and retained productive beta chains. Each CDR3 protein appears once, grouped with its most common genes and DNA. It is TCRdb's table, rather than the study itself, that gives the V and J calls and clone size. For this sample the table gives under 300,000 distinct CDR3 sequences, of which roughly a tenth were detected only once. Roughly 2.5% of the sample comes from the top ten. The paper as a whole reports these results and caveats: In peripheral blood, the disease-linked clones were found at relatively low frequencies and had a CD8+ phenotype. A TCR beta motif of fewer than 10 highly homologous amino acid variants appeared characteristic of blood from ankylosing spondylitis patients. Some of the motif variants had been reported before in the synovial fluid and blood of reactive arthritis patients, a finding that suggests common disease-initiation mechanisms. According to the report, matched synovial fluid samples from ankylosing spondylitis patients were significantly enriched for the disease-linked clones.

The chain is encoded by TRBV20-1 joined to TRBJ2-2; 7 central bases correspond to TRBD1. Sequenced: blood, either unsorted or a sorted T cell fraction (not recorded which). This TCR was recovered from a male donor with ankylosing spondylitis or in good health (not recorded which). The DNA is as follows: TGCAGTGCTAGACAGGGGGTGAACACCGGGGAGCTGTTTTTT. Its coded protein is CSARQGVNTGELFF.